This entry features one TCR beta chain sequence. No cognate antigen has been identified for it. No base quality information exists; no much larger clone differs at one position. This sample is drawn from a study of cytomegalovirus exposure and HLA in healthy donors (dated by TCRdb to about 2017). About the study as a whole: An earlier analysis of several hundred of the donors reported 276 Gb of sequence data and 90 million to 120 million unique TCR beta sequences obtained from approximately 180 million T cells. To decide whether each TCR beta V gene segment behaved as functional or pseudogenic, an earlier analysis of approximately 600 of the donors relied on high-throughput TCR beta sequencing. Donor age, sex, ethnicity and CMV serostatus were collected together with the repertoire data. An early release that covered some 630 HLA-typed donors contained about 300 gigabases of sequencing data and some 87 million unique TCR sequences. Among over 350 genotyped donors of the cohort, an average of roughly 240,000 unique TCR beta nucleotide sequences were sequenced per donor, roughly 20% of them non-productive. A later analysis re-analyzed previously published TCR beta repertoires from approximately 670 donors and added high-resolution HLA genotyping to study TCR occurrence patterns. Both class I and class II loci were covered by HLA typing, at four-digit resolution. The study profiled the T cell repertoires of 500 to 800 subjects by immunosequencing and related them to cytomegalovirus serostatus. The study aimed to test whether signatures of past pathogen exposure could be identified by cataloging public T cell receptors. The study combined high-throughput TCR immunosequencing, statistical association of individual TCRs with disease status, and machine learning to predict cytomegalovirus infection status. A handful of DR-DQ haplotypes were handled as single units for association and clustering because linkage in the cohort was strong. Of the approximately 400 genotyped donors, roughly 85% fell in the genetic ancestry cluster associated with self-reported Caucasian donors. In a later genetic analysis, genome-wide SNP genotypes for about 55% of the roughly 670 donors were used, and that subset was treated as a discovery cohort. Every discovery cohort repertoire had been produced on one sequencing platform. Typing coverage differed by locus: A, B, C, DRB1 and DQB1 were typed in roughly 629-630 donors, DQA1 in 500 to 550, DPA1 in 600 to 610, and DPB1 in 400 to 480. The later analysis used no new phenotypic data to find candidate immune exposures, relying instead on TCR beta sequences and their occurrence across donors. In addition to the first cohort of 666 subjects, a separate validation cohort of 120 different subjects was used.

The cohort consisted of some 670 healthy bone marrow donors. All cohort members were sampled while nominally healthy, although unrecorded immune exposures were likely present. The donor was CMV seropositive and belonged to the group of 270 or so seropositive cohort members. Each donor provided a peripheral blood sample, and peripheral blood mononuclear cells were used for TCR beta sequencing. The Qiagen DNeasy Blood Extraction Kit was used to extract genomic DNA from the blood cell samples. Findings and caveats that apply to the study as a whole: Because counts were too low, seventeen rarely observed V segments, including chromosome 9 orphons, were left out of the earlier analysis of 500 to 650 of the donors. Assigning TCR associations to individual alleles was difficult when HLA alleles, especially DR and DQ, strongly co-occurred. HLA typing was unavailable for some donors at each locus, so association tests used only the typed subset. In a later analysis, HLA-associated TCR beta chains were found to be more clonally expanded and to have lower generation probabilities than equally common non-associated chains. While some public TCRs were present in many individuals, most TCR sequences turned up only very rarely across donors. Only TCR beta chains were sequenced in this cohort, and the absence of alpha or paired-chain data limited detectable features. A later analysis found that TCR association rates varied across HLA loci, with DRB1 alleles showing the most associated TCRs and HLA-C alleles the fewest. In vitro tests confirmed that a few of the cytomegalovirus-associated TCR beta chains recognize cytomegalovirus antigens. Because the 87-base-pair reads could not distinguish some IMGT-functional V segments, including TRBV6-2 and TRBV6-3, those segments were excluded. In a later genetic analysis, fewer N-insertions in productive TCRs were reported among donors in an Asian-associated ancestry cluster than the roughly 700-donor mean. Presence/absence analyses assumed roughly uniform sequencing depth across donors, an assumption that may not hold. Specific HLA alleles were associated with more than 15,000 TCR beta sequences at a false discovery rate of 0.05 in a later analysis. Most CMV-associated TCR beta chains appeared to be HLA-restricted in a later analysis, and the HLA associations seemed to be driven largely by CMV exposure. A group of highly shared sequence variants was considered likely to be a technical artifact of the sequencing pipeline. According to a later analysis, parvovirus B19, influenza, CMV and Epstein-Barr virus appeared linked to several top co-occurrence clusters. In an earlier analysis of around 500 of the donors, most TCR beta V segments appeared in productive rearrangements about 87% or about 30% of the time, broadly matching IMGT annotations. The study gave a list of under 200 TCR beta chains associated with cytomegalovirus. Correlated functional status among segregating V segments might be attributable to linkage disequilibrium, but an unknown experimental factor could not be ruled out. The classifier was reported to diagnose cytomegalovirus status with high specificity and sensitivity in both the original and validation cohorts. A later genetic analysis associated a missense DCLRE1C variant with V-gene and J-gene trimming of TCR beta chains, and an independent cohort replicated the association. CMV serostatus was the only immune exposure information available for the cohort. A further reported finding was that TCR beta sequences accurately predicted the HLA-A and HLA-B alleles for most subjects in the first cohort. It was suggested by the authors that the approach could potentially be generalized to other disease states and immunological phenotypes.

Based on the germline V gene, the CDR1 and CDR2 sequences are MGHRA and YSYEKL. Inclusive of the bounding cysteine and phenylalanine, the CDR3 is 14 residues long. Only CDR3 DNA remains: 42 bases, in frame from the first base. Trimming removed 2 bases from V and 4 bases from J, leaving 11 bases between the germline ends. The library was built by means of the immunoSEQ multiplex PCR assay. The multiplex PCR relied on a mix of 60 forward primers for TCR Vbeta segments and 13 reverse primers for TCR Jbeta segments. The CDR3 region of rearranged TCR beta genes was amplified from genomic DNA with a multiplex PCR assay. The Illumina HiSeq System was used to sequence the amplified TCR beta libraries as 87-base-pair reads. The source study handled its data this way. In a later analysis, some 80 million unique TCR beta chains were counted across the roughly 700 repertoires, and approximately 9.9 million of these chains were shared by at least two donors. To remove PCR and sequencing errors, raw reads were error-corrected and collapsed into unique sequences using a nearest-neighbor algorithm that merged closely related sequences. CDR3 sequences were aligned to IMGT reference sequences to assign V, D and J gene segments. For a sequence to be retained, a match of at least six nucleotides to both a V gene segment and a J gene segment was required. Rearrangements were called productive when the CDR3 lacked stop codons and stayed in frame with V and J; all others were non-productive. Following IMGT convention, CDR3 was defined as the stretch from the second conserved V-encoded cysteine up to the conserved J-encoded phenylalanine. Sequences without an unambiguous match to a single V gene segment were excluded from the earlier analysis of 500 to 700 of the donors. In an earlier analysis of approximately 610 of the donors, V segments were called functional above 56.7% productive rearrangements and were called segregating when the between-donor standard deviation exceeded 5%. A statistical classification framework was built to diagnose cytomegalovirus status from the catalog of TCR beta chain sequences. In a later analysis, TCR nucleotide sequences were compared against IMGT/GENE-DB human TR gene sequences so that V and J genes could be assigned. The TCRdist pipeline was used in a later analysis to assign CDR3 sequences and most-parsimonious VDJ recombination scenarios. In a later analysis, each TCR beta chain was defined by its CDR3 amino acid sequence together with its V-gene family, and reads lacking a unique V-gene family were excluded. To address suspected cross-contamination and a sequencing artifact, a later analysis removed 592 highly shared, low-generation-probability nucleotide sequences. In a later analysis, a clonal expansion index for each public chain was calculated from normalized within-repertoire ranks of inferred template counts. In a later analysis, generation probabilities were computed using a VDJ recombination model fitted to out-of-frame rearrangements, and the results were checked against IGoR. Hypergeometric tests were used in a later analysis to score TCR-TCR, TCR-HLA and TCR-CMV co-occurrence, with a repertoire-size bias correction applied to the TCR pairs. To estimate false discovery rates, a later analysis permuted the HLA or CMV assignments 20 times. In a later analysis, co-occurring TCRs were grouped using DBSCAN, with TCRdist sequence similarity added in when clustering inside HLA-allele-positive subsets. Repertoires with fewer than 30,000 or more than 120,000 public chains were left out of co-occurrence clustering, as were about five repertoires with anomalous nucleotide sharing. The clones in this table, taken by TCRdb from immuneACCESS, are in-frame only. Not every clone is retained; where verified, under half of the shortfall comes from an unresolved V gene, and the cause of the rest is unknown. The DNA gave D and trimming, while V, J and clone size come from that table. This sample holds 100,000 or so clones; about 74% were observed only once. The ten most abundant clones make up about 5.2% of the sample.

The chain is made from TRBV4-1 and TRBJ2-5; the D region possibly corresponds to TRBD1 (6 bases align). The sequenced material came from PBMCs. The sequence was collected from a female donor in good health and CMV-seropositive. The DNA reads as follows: TGCGCCAGCAGCCAAACAGGGTTTGTAGAGACCCAGTACTTC. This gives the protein CASSQTGFVETQYF.